These 7 T cell receptor beta chains originate from one sample sequenced in a study of cytomegalovirus exposure and HLA in healthy donors. A multiplex PCR was run with 60 Vbeta primers and 13 Jbeta primers. Assay: immunoSEQ multiplex PCR; the TCRdb copy retains only in-frame clones and omits some. Here the sample spans fewer than 200,000 clones, approximately 80% being singletons. The sequenced sample consisted of PBMCs. The receptors come from a woman between 25 and 40 years old in good health and CMV-seronegative.

V and J are TRBV18 and TRBJ1-3, with a weak D call TRBD1 (6 bases). This CDR3 comprises 14 residues. Looked up from germline, CDR1 is KGHSH and CDR2 is LQKENI. V lost 3 bases to trimming and J lost 4 bases, with 10 bases between them. The CDR3 protein is CASSPGTSGNTIYF. The CDR3 DNA sequence: TGTGCCAGCTCACCTGGGACATCCGGAAACACCATATATTTT.

The chain has TRBV28 and TRBJ1-5, with 7 bases lining up with TRBD1. Germline CDR1 MDHEN, CDR2 SYDVKM. V gave up 8 bases and J gave up 5 bases; unmatched junction bases: 12. The CDR3 covers 15 residues. The CDR3 DNA is TGTGCCAGCTATAAGGGACAGCTCCCCGATCAGCCCCAGCATTTT. Translated, it gives CASYKGQLPDQPQHF. The variable domain in full, with the rest retrieved from reference TRBV28 and TRBJ1-5, is DVKVTQSSRYLVKRTGEKVFLECVQDMDHENMFWYRQDPGLGLRLIYFSYDVKMKEKGDIPEGYSVSREKKERFSLILESASTNQTSMYLCASYKGQLPDQPQHFGDGTRLSIL.

The chain combines TRBV27 with TRBJ1-2; the match to TRBD1 covers 9 bases. V lost 4 bases, J lost 4 bases, and 4 bases stayed unmatched. The CDR3 totals 14 residues. The V gene's germline CDR1 is MNHEY and CDR2 SMNVEV (reference sequence). CDR3 nucleotide sequence: TGTGCCAGCAGTTCCGGGACAGGGATCTATGGCTACACCTTC. Its translation: CASSSGTGIYGYTF.

This chain uses TRBV4-1 with TRBJ1-1, with 11 nucleotides matching TRBD1. The CDR3 runs 15 residues. Looked up from germline, CDR1 is MGHRA and CDR2 is YSYEKL. The V gene end was trimmed by 3 bases and the J gene end by 2 bases; junction bases not matched to a gene: 2. The CDR3 DNA is TGCGCCAGCAGCCAGGACAGGGGGCTTAACACTGAAGCTTTCTTT. Amino acids: CASSQDRGLNTEAFF.

In its sample, this clone was seen a few times. The genes are TRBV7-9 and TRBJ2-7; D remains ambiguous. The germline V and J ends were trimmed by 0 bases and 4 bases, with 13 bases remaining between them. The CDR3 has 15 amino acids. The germline V gene encodes CDR1 SEHNR and CDR2 FQNEAQ (reference sequence). The CDR3 sequence: CASSLAAGRPYEQYF. In DNA, the CDR3 is TGTGCCAGCAGCTTAGCCGCAGGCCGACCTTACGAGCAGTACTTC. The entire variable domain, with the rest obtained from reference TRBV7-9 and TRBJ2-7, is as follows: DTGVSQNPRHKITKRGQNVTFRCDPISEHNRLYWYRQTLGQGPEFLTYFQNEAQLEKSRLLSDRFSAERPKGSFSTLEIQRTEQGDSAMYLCASSLAAGRPYEQYFGPGTRLTVT.

This clone was found a few times. The chain is built from TRBV5-1 and TRBJ2-1; 12 bases align to TRBD2. The CDR3 is made up of 16 amino acids. V lost 4 bases to trimming and J lost 4 bases; unmatched junction nucleotides: 6. Germline CDR1 and CDR2: SGHRS and YFSETQ. CDR3 DNA: TGCGCCAGCAGCCCGACTAGCGGGGGAGATTACAATGAGCAGTTCTTC. It is translated as CASSPTSGGDYNEQFF.

This chain joins TRBV11-2 and TRBJ2-5; D is unresolved. Looked up from germline, CDR1 is SGHAT and CDR2 is FQNNGV. V lost 7 bases, J lost 7 bases, and 10 bases lay in between. CDR3 length equals 11 residues. CDR3: CASTRSGTQYF. The CDR3 nucleotides are TGTGCCAGCACCCGATCGGGGACCCAGTACTTC.